Each of the 24 T cell receptor beta chains below was sequenced from the same sample in a study of post-analysis software for immune sequencing data. Whole-study results and caveats: Patients carried a handful of TRBV segments more frequently than controls did, and TRBV5-6, TRBV5-1 and TRBV20-1 were among them.

Carried by the TCR beta cDNA libraries were unique molecular identifiers. TCRdb re-analysed the PCR reads in MiXCR, keeping a single row per CDR3 protein. The sample contains approximately 770,000 distinct CDR3 sequences, around 45% of which appear only once. Their recognized antigens are unknown. Sequenced: blood. These receptors all stem from a girl between 10 and 17 years old with multiple sclerosis.

The chain uses TRBV25-1 and TRBJ2-5, with D unclear. Germline lookup yields CDR1 MGHDK and CDR2 SYGVNS. With 5 bases removed from V and 0 bases from J, the gap between germline ends came to 16 bases. This CDR3 region has 16 residues. The CDR3 DNA is TGTGCCAGCAGTTCCTGGGTGGCTACACACCAAGAGACCCAGTACTTC. This sequence encodes CASSSWVATHQETQYF.

This clonotype was seen only a few times. V usage is TRBV7-2 and J usage is TRBJ2-5; D unclear. CDR3 length: 14 amino acids. The germline V gene has CDR1 SGHTA and CDR2 FQGNSA. Trimming took 0 bases from V and 3 from J, leaving 8 bases between them. In nucleotides, the CDR3 is TGTGCCAGCAGCTTAGCGGCCCGTAAAGAGACCCAGTACTTC. This translates into CASSLAARKETQYF.

The genes are TRBV6-5 and TRBJ1-6; the match to TRBD1 covers 10 bases. In germline, CDR1 is MNHEY, CDR2 SVGAGI. The CDR3 runs to 16 residues. The junction had 9 bases not matched to a gene; V was cut back by 4 bases and J by 9 bases. The CDR3 bases are TGTGCCAGCAGTTCCATCCGGGACAGGGGTTTTTCACCCCTCCACTTT. Translation gives CASSSIRDRGFSPLHF.

The V gene is TRBV6-5, the J gene TRBJ2-3; D is undetermined. From germline, CDR1 is MNHEY and CDR2 SVGAGI. V lost 11 bases, J lost 4 bases, and 16 bases lay in between. The length of the CDR3 is 13 residues. The CDR3: CAAAEPPADTQYF. The CDR3 bases are TGTGCCGCCGCGGAGCCCCCAGCAGATACGCAGTATTTT.

The chain combines TRBV12-3 or TRBV12-4 with TRBJ2-6; unclear D gene. The V and J ends lost 1 base and 0 bases respectively, with 7 bases between them. The CDR3 loop spans 16 amino acids. The CDR3 protein is CASSLGLSSGANVLTF. The CDR3 coding sequence is TGTGCCAGCAGTTTAGGACTGAGCTCTGGGGCCAACGTCCTGACTTTC.

The chain links TRBV4-2 to TRBJ1-6, with D possibly TRBD1 on 5 matching bases. The CDR3 covers 15 residues. V was shortened by 5 bases and J by 5 bases, with 13 bases between the two germline ends. Looked up from germline, CDR1 is LGHNA and CDR2 is YNFKEQ. The CDR3 DNA reads TGTGCCAGCAGCGACCGGGACCTTAATAATTCACCCCTCCACTTT. It encodes CASSDRDLNNSPLHF.

The chain has TRBV11-2 and TRBJ2-3; D possibly matches TRBD1 or TRBD2 (5 bases each). The CDR3 runs 16 residues. Trimming left V 3 bases short and J 2 bases short, with 15 bases between. CDR1 SGHAT and CDR2 FQNNGV come from the germline V gene. The chain's CDR3 is CASSFRGRANTDTQYF. CDR3 nucleotides: TGTGCCAGCAGCTTTAGGGGACGGGCAAACACAGATACGCAGTATTTT.

The genes are TRBV29-1 and TRBJ2-7, with 7 bases matching TRBD1. CDR1 and CDR2 (germline): SQVTM, ANQGSEA. Losses at the gene ends were 6 bases for V and 7 bases for J; bases not matched to a gene: 12. This CDR3 region has 13 residues. The CDR3 loop is CSVGTVGYNEQYF. CDR3 in DNA: TGCAGCGTAGGGACAGTCGGGTACAATGAGCAGTACTTC.

This clonotype showed up just a few times. V usage is TRBV6-1 and J usage is TRBJ2-1, with 11 bases that match TRBD2. V dropped 8 bases and J dropped 4; count of bases not matched to a gene: 4. This CDR3 has 14 amino acids. Germline-derived CDR1 and CDR2 are MNHNS and SASEGT. The CDR3 loop is CASETSGSYNEQFF. In DNA, the CDR3 is TGTGCCAGCGAAACTAGCGGGAGTTACAATGAGCAGTTCTTC.

This clonotype was detected a few times. J is TRBJ1-6 and V is TRBV5-1; D may be TRBD1 (5 bases). CDR1 and CDR2 (germline): SGHRS, YFSETQ. With 0 bases removed from V and 7 bases from J, the gap between germline ends came to 11 bases. The CDR3 is made up of 15 amino acids. The CDR3 nucleotides are TGCGCCAGCAGCTTGGGGGGGTCGGGAAATTCACCCCTCCACTTT. Translating gives CASSLGGSGNSPLHF.

In this sample, this clonotype turned up a few times. CDR3 in amino acids: CASSSISTGNTEAFF. DNA of the CDR3: TGTGCCAGCAGCTCCATTTCGACGGGGAACACTGAAGCTTTCTTT. This sequence joins TRBV7-2 and TRBJ1-1; D call uncertain. The CDR3 spans 15 residues. CDR1 is SGHTA and CDR2 is FQGNSA in the germline V gene. V was cut by 4 bases and J by 1 base, with 13 bases left in between.

Concerning this clonotype itself: Compared with germline, one end of the junction differs, possibly owing to a read error. The chain combines TRBV7-3 with TRBJ2-1; D might be TRBD1 or TRBD2, each matching 6 bases. The CDR3 covers 13 residues. CDR1 and CDR2 (germline): SGHTA, FQGTGA. As DNA, the CDR3 is TGTACCAGCAGCTGGGGGGCTCGGAATGAGCAGTTCTTC. It is translated as CTSSWGARNEQFF.

This clonotype has at least ten counts. This chain connects TRBV4-1 to TRBJ2-3; D is unclear. The CDR3 is 14 residues long. V was trimmed by 0 bases and J by 2 bases, leaving 6 bases between them. The germline CDR1 and CDR2 sequences are MGHRA and YSYEKL. The CDR3 nucleotides are TGCGCCAGCAGCCAAGAATTGGCCACAGATACGCAGTATTTT. It translates to CASSQELATDTQYF.

This clonotype was detected once. V usage is TRBV5-1 and J usage is TRBJ2-1; the match to TRBD2 covers 7 bases. The J call may be mistaken, given a closer DNA end match to TRBJ2-7. CDR1 is SGHRS and CDR2 is YFSETQ in the germline V gene. The CDR3 sequence is 17 residues long. The CDR3: CASSFGGGPGTYNEQYF. CDR3 DNA: TGCGCCAGCAGCTTTGGGGGAGGGCCGGGGACCTACAATGAGCAGTACTTC.

The chain is built from TRBV29-1 and TRBJ2-1; D gene ambiguous. The CDR3 runs 15 residues. Germline CDR1 and CDR2: SQVTM and ANQGSEA. With 4 bases removed from V and 13 bases from J, the gap between germline ends came to 26 bases. The CDR3 is CSVGFGSLSRDTQFF. CDR3 in DNA: TGCAGCGTTGGTTTTGGATCCTTATCCAGAGACACCCAGTTCTTC.

This clonotype was seen a handful of times. The chain recombines TRBV5-1 with TRBJ2-3, with D perhaps TRBD1 (6 bases). Germline V gene data show CDR1 as SGHRS and CDR2 as YFSETQ. The CDR3 loop spans 14 amino acids. V lost 3 bases and J lost 3, with 11 bases in between. CDR3 nucleotide sequence: TGCGCCAGCAGCTGGACAGACCGGACAGATACGCAGTATTTT. Translated, it gives CASSWTDRTDTQYF.

Details on this clonotype: This CDR3 fails to terminate in the conserved phenylalanine or tryptophan, so it likely reflects a read error. This chain joins TRBV3-1 and TRBJ1-1, with D tentatively TRBD1 (5 bases). Germline lookup yields CDR1 LGHDT and CDR2 YNNKEL (reference sequence). Trimming cost V 3 bases and J 0 bases, with 8 bases left between them. This CDR3 region has 14 residues. CDR3 nucleotide sequence: TGTGCCAGCAGCCAGAGGACACTGAACACTGAAGCTTTCTGT. Protein sequence: CASSQRTLNTEAFC.

The rearrangement uses TRBV29-1 and TRBJ1-2; 8 nucleotides match TRBD1. The CDR3 loop spans 14 amino acids. Germline V gene data show CDR1 as SQVTM and CDR2 as ANQGSEA. The V segment lost 7 bases and the J segment 3 bases; nucleotides outside the gene matches: 10. CDR3: CSAFTGGRDYGYTF. The CDR3 region has the DNA TGCAGCGCCTTTACAGGGGGACGAGACTATGGCTACACCTTC.

The rearrangement uses TRBV7-9 and TRBJ2-7, with D possibly matching TRBD1 (5 bases). Germline CDR1 SEHNR, CDR2 FQNEAQ (reference sequence). The CDR3 covers 16 residues. Trimming pared 2 bases from V and 2 bases from J, leaving 16 bases between. The CDR3 spells CASSLNVLGHAYEQYF. The CDR3 coding sequence is TGTGCCAGCAGCTTAAATGTACTGGGGCATGCCTACGAGCAGTACTTC.

The chain employs TRBV7-3 and TRBJ2-1; 8 nucleotides agree with TRBD1. Per germline, CDR1 SGHTA and CDR2 FQGTGA. J lost 6 bases, V lost 5 bases, and 9 bases had no gene match. The CDR3 totals 15 residues. CDR3 nucleotide sequence: TGTGCCAGCAGCCCAGGACAGGGTTGGATCAATGAGCAGTTCTTC. Translated: CASSPGQGWINEQFF.

J is TRBJ2-3 and V is TRBV27; TRBD2 is a possible D gene (5 bases). CDR1 is MNHEY and CDR2 is SMNVEV in the germline V gene (reference sequence). The CDR3 runs 15 residues. The germline V and J ends were trimmed by 3 bases and 2 bases, with 12 bases remaining between them. The CDR3 loop reads CASSFVGEDTDTQYF. As DNA, the CDR3 is TGTGCCAGCAGTTTCGTGGGAGAGGACACAGATACGCAGTATTTT.

This chain uses TRBV6-2 or TRBV6-3 with TRBJ2-1, with D tentatively TRBD1 or TRBD2 (5 bases each). V lost 7 bases to trimming and J lost 9 bases, with 28 bases between them. This CDR3 contains 17 residues. CDR1 MNHEY and CDR2 SVGEGT come from the germline V gene. The CDR3 protein is CASKYGASGPLRGEQFF. As DNA, the CDR3 is TGTGCCAGCAAATACGGGGCATCGGGCCCGCTCCGGGGTGAGCAGTTCTTC.

This rearrangement joins TRBV2 to TRBJ2-3; TRBD1 aligns across 9 bases. J lost 3 bases, V lost 7 bases, and 8 bases had no gene match. The germline gives CDR1 SNHLY, CDR2 FYNNEI. The CDR3 spans 15 residues. The CDR3 loop reads CASIWTGVETDTQYF. The CDR3 DNA sequence: TGTGCCAGCATTTGGACAGGGGTTGAGACAGATACGCAGTATTTT.

This clonotype was detected only a few times. The chain combines TRBV6-5 with TRBJ2-3; perhaps D is TRBD1 or TRBD2 (5 bases each). The V end was cut by 6 bases, the J end by 3 bases, with 16 bases between. Germline CDR1 is MNHEY and CDR2 is SVGAGI. CDR3 size: 15 residues. CDR3 sequence: CASRNLRGPTDTQYF. The CDR3 DNA reads as TGTGCCAGCAGAAACCTCCGGGGCCCGACAGATACGCAGTATTTT.